These 8 T cell receptor beta chains share one sample of origin, sequenced in a study of OX40 agonist ivuxolimab in advanced cancers. The table came from immunoSEQ multiplex PCR; TCRdb's copy has only in-frame clones and leaves some out. Of about 46,000 clones in the sample, roughly nine tenths were seen once. Here the sequenced sample was CD4+ or CD8+ T cells sorted from blood, taken in a trial of the OX40 agonist ivuxolimab. The receptors here all came from an adult with an advanced solid tumor such as melanoma, head and neck, liver or kidney cancer.

This sequence joins TRBV19 and TRBJ1-5; possible D gene TRBD1, 5 bases. CDR1 and CDR2 (germline): LNHDA, SQIVND (reference sequence). This CDR3 is 14 amino acids long. Trimming left V 8 bases short and J 3 bases short, with 14 bases between. The CDR3 loop reads CASDGQEDNQPQHF. For the CDR3, the DNA is TGTGCCAGTGACGGACAAGAAGACAATCAGCCCCAGCATTTT.

The chain employs TRBV7-6 and TRBJ2-3, with TRBD2 identical over 8 bases. V was pared by 2 bases and J by 1 base, with 14 bases of the junction left unmatched. The CDR3 has 19 residues. The germline CDR1 and CDR2 sequences are SGHVS and FNYEAQ. CDR3 DNA: TGTGCCAGCAGCTTACTTGCTAGCGGGCCGTCGAGGGGCACAGATACGCAGTATTTT. Its protein is CASSLLASGPSRGTDTQYF.

J is TRBJ1-1 and V is TRBV27, with no clear D. The CDR3 sequence is 13 residues long. Trimming shortened V by 6 bases and J by 1 base, and 9 bases separated the two germline ends. Germline loops: CDR1 MNHEY, CDR2 SMNVEV (reference sequence). CDR3 sequence (DNA): TGTGCCAGCAGCCCCTTGGGGAACACTGAAGCTTTCTTT. Residues: CASSPLGNTEAFF.

This clone has a single count. The chain has TRBV15 and TRBJ2-3, with unresolved D. V lost 3 bases, J lost 4 bases, and 14 bases lay in between. Germline V gene lookup returns CDR1 LNHNV and CDR2 YYDKDF (reference sequence). The CDR3 covers 15 residues. The CDR3 bases are TGTGCCACCAGCAGGACGAAAGGGTTGGCAGATACGCAGTATTTT. It yields the protein CATSRTKGLADTQYF. Based on the CDR3 plus reference TRBV15 and TRBJ2-3, the full variable domain is DAMVIQNPRYQVTQFGKPVTLSCSQTLNHNVMYWYQQKSSQAPKLLFHYYDKDFNNEADTPDNFQSRRPNTSFCFLDIRSPGLGDTAMYLCATSRTKGLADTQYFGPGTRLTVL.

The chain links TRBV5-6 to TRBJ1-3; D gene ambiguous. Germline V gene lookup returns CDR1 SGHDT and CDR2 YYEEEE. V lost 0 bases and J lost 0, with 4 bases in between. There are 14 residues in the CDR3. CDR3 sequence (DNA): TGTGCCAGCAGCTTGGATCCCTCTGGAAACACCATATATTTT. Its protein is CASSLDPSGNTIYF.

This rearrangement joins TRBV28 to TRBJ1-1; D is undetermined. Trimming shortened V by 3 bases and J by 8 bases, and 19 bases separated the two germline ends. From germline, CDR1 is MDHEN and CDR2 SYDVKM. The CDR3 runs to 15 residues. CDR3 residues: CASSFRAGGFLEAFF. The CDR3, as DNA: TGTGCCAGCAGTTTTCGGGCAGGTGGTTTTTTAGAAGCTTTCTTT.

V and J are TRBV4-1 and TRBJ2-1; D is uncertain. Germline CDR1 and CDR2: MGHRA and YSYEKL. The CDR3 totals 17 residues. The V and J ends lost 4 bases and 0 bases respectively, with 16 bases between them. CDR3 bases: TGCGCCAGCAGCCTAGATAGAATTGCGAGCTCCTACAATGAGCAGTTCTTC. The encoded protein is CASSLDRIASSYNEQFF.

The chain employs TRBV9 and TRBJ2-2; D not resolved. The germline CDR1 and CDR2 sequences are SGDLS and YYNGEE. This CDR3 spans 12 amino acids. The V and J ends lost 0 bases and 8 bases respectively, with 5 bases between them. The CDR3 loop reads CASSVAGGELFF. For the CDR3, the DNA is TGTGCCAGCAGCGTAGCCGGTGGGGAGCTGTTTTTT. Looking up the rest from reference TRBV9 and TRBJ2-2 gives the full variable domain: DSGVTQTPKHLITATGQRVTLRCSPRSGDLSVYWYQQSLDQGLQFLIQYYNGEERAKGNILERFSAQQFPDLHSELNLSSLELGDSALYFCASSVAGGELFFGEGSRLTVL.